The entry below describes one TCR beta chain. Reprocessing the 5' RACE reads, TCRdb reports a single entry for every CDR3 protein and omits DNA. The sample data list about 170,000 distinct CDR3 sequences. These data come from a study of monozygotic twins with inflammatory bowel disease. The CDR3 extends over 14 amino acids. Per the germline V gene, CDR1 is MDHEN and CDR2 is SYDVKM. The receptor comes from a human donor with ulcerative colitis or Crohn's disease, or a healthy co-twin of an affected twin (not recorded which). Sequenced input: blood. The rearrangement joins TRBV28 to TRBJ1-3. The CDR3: CASSLIRAGNTIYF.